This T cell receptor (beta chain) comes out of a study of T-cell reconstitution after alpha-beta-depleted transplantation in children. CDR3 size: 15 residues. V lost 5 bases, J lost 8 bases, and 21 bases lay in between. Preparation of the TCRbeta library involved a method that used unique molecular identifiers. Using its own MiXCR run on the PCR reads, TCRdb lists one record per CDR3 protein. The top ten clones hold around 5.6% of a sample with about 460,000 distinct CDR3 sequences, around 12% of them seen once. In this sample, this clonotype turned up many times. This specimen consisted of PBMCs from the stem cell graft donor, obtained from the stem cell graft. This chain links TRBV12-3 or TRBV12-4 with TRBJ1-2, with D possibly TRBD1 on 6 matching bases. The sequence was collected from a human donor who donated a stem cell graft to a child with combined immunodeficiency. This CDR3 reads CASSDDRFLRGGYTF. Written as DNA, the CDR3 is TGTGCCAGCAGTGACGACAGGTTCCTTAGGGGAGGCTACACCTTC.